The rows below give T cell receptor beta chains drawn from one sample of a study of blood T cells in healthy people across ages. TCRdb re-called the 5' RACE reads through MiXCR, storing one row per CDR3 protein. The table shows 1.5 million to 2 million distinct CDR3 sequences, with 28% occurring only once. Source material: blood. These receptors all stem from a woman aged 30 to 39 in good health. Each CDR3 is given with its conserved first and last residue. The D gene is left open where the match is weak. Only some rows state a clone size, as once, few, many or a class for expanded clones.

>TRBV29-1|NA|NA|TRBJ2-5
TGCACCGTGGAGGCCAGGAAAGGACGGTACTTC
CTVEARKGRYF
>TRBV28|NA|NA|TRBJ1-3
TGTGCCACCAACCGTCGGGAGCTCTCTGGAAACACCATATATTTT
CATNRRELSGNTIYF
>TRBV5-4|many|NA|TRBJ2-7
TGTGCCAGCAGCTGGAGTCGGGCAGCCAGCTCCTACGAGCAGTACTTC
CASSWSRAASSYEQYF
>TRBV29-1|many|NA|TRBJ2-7
TGCAGCGTCCGACGGCACCTTTCCTACGAGCAGTACTTC
CSVRRHLSYEQYF
>TRBV4-1|NA|NA|TRBJ1-2
TGCGCCAGCAGCCAAGGATCATGGGTCGGGAACTATGGCTACACCTTC
CASSQGSWVGNYGYTF
>TRBV18|NA|NA|TRBJ1-1
TGTGCCAGCTCACCACGGGGGATTCGTAACACTGAAGCTTTCTTT
CASSPRGIRNTEAFF
>TRBV20-1|many|NA|TRBJ1-2
TGCAGTGCTAGAGATCAGAGGTCCTATGGCTACACCTTC
CSARDQRSYGYTF
>TRBV5-1|NA|NA|TRBJ1-2
TGCGCCAGCAGCTTGGACAGGGTAGTTGGTGGCTACACCTTC
CASSLDRVVGGYTF
>TRBV10-3|NA|NA|TRBJ2-3
TGTGCCATCAGTGAGTCGAGCGCTTTCGGCACAGATACGCAGTATTTT
CAISESSAFGTDTQYF
>TRBV11-1|few|NA|TRBJ2-1
TGTGCCAGCAGCCTCCTAGACGAAGTAGGACTTGGCCGGGGCTCCTACAATGAGCAGTTCTTC
CASSLLDEVGLGRGSYNEQFF
>TRBV5-5|few|TRBD1|TRBJ1-1
TGTGCCAGCAGCCGAGGGACAGATATCATGAACACTGAAGCTTTCTTT
CASSRGTDIMNTEAFF
>TRBV16|once|NA|TRBJ1-5
TGTGCCAGCAGCCAAAACTCAGCCGCCAATCAGCCCCAGCATTTT
CASSQNSAANQPQHF
>TRBV7-3|NA|TRBD2|TRBJ2-1
TGTGCCAGCACATCGGGGGGGCTTCACAATGAGCAGTTCTTC
CASTSGGLHNEQFF
>TRBV7-2|few|NA|TRBJ2-5
TGTGCCAGCAGCTTAGTCAGGGACAATGAGCAGTACTTC
CASSLVRDNEQYF
>TRBV5-1|few|NA|TRBJ1-2
TGCGCCAGCAGGAAAGGAGAGGGACTTGGCTATGGCTACACCTTC
CASRKGEGLGYGYTF
>TRBV20-1|few|NA|TRBJ2-4
TGCAGTCTCAACGGGCGGAACAATGAGCAGTACTTC
CSLNGRNNEQYF
>TRBV5-1|few|NA|TRBJ2-1
TGCGCCAGCAGTTCACAGGATTACAATGAGCAGTTCTTC
CASSSQDYNEQFF
>TRBV12-3/TRBV12-4|NA|NA|TRBJ1-6
TGTGCCAGCAGTTCATCGTCAGTGTGGGGACGGGGGAATTCACCCCTCCACTTT
CASSSSSVWGRGNSPLHF
>TRBV5-6|NA|TRBD2|TRBJ2-7
TGTGCCAGCAGCCGTACACCGATGCGGGGGGGCTCCTACGAGCAGTACTTC
CASSRTPMRGGSYEQYF
>TRBV20-1|few|NA|TRBJ2-1
TGCAGTGCTAGAGATGGGCTCTTGGACCACAATGAGCAGTTCTTC
CSARDGLLDHNEQFF
>TRBV7-2|NA|NA|TRBJ1-5
TGTGCCAGCAGCTTACAAGGGGGTCAGCCCCAGCAGTTT
CASSLQGGQPQQF
>TRBV4-3|NA|NA|TRBJ2-7
TGCGCCAGCAGCCAAGGCTCTCGGCACGAGCAGTACTTC
CASSQGSRHEQYF
>TRBV7-2|NA|NA|TRBJ1-1
TGTGCCAGCAGCAAGGCGGGGAATTTGAACACTGAAGCTTTCTTT
CASSKAGNLNTEAFF
>TRBV28|NA|NA|TRBJ1-5
TGTGCCAGCAGTCACGCCCAAGGGCGTTCCAATCAGCCCCAGCATTTT
CASSHAQGRSNQPQHF
>TRBV3-1|few|TRBD1|TRBJ1-1
TGTGCCAGCAGCCTAACCGGGACAGGGGATGTAGCTTTCTTT
CASSLTGTGDVAFF
>TRBV18|few|NA|TRBJ2-7
TGTGCCAGCTCACAGGAGGATCGCCGTTCCTACGAGCAGTACTTC
CASSQEDRRSYEQYF
>TRBV6-6|many|NA|TRBJ1-2
TGTGCCAGCACCTCCTTACAGGGTAACTATGGCTACACCTTC
CASTSLQGNYGYTF
>TRBV20-1|many|NA|TRBJ2-5
TGCAGTGCTAGAGGAGTAATAGAAGAGACCCAGTACTTC
CSARGVIEETQYF
>TRBV6-5|NA|TRBD2|TRBJ2-3
TGTGCCAGCAGTTACTCGGCGGGGGGGCTGACAGATACGCAGTATTTT
CASSYSAGGLTDTQYF
>TRBV10-3|NA|NA|TRBJ1-5
TGTGCCATCAGTGAAAATGGGGTCGGTCAGCCACAGCATTTT
CAISENGVGQPQHF
>TRBV29-1|few|NA|TRBJ2-3
TGCAGCGTTGGAAAAGATACGCAGTATTTT
CSVGKDTQYF
>TRBV7-7|NA|NA|TRBJ2-2
TGTGCCAGCAGCAACAGACAGCCCGGCGGGGAGCTGTTTTTT
CASSNRQPGGELFF
>TRBV3-1|NA|NA|TRBJ2-4
TGTGCCAGCAGCCAAGACCAGTCGACGGACATTCAGTACTTC
CASSQDQSTDIQYF
>TRBV5-1|few|TRBD1|TRBJ2-1
TGCGCCAGCAGCTTGGTGGGACAGCCCTCCTACAATGAGCAGTTCTTC
CASSLVGQPSYNEQFF
>TRBV2|few|NA|TRBJ1-5
TGTGCCAGCAGAGAGGAGGTATATAGCAATCAGCCCCAGCATTTT
CASREEVYSNQPQHF
>TRBV19|NA|NA|TRBJ1-1
TGTGCCAGTCGTCGAAGGGTGGGGGAATCTGAAGCTTTCTTT
CASRRRVGESEAFF
>TRBV6-6|few|TRBD1|TRBJ2-7
TGTGCCAGCAGTCTTCAGACAGGGGTTAACGAGCAGTACTTC
CASSLQTGVNEQYF
>TRBV28|many|NA|TRBJ2-5
TGTGCCAGCAGTTTAACCCGGGGGGCCCAAGAGACCCAGTACTTC
CASSLTRGAQETQYF
>TRBV20-1|NA|TRBD2|TRBJ2-1
TGCAGTGCTCGGCGGGGGGACGTTCTCTCCTACAATGAGCAGTTCTTC
CSARRGDVLSYNEQFF
>TRBV6-2/TRBV6-3|NA|TRBD2|TRBJ2-3
TGTGCCAGCAGTCGCGGGGGGACCACAGATACGCAGTATTTT
CASSRGGTTDTQYF
>TRBV5-6|few|NA|TRBJ1-3
TGTGCCAGCAGCACCCCCCAAGGGAGGAACACCATATATTTT
CASSTPQGRNTIYF
>TRBV11-2|NA|NA|TRBJ1-3
TGTGCCAGCAGCCAGACCATGGGCGGCACATCTATCTCTGGAAACACCATATATTTT
CASSQTMGGTSISGNTIYF
>TRBV6-6|many|NA|TRBJ2-7
TGTGCCAGCAGTCAGGAAGAATTAGCCTACGAGCAGTACTTC
CASSQEELAYEQYF
>TRBV12-3/TRBV12-4|NA|NA|TRBJ1-1
TGTGCCAGCAGTTGGGGGTCTAACACTGAGGCTTTCTTT
CASSWGSNTEAFF
>TRBV23-1|NA|TRBD1|TRBJ2-1
TGCGCCAGCCCTCGTAACCGGGACAGGGACTTTGAGCAGTTCTTC
CASPRNRDRDFEQFF
>TRBV28|NA|NA|TRBJ2-4
TGTGCCAGCAGTAGAGGAGACGGACCTCGGCAGTACTTC
CASSRGDGPRQYF
>TRBV14|NA|TRBD1|TRBJ1-2
TGTGCCAGCAGCGCGACAGGGAACTATGGCTACATCTTC
CASSATGNYGYIF
>TRBV6-1|many|TRBD2|TRBJ2-5
TGTGCCAGCAGTCGTCAAAAGGGGAGACGACTAGCGGGAGATTCAGAGACCCAGTACTTC
CASSRQKGRRLAGDSETQYF
>TRBV9|few|TRBD2|TRBJ2-5
TGTGCCCGCAGCGTAGGGGGACTAGTGGCCGAGACCCAGTACTTC
CARSVGGLVAETQYF
>TRBV24-1|few|TRBD1|TRBJ2-5
TGTGCCACCAGTGATTCCACAGGGGCGGGAGAGACCCAGTACTTC
CATSDSTGAGETQYF
>TRBV6-5|once|NA|TRBJ1-2
TGTGCCAGCAGCCCCGGACAAAGTGGCTACACCTTC
CASSPGQSGYTF
>TRBV6-1|many|TRBD1|TRBJ1-2
TGTGCCACCCCGGGACAGAATCCTCGGGGCTACACCTTC
CATPGQNPRGYTF
>TRBV24-1|NA|TRBD2|TRBJ2-7
TGTGCCGCCAGTGACCCCGGCGGGAGGGTGCAGTACTTC
CAASDPGGRVQYF